This record covers a single TCR beta chain. The antigen remains unidentified. Baseline, cycle 4 day 1, and cycle 7 day 1 were the blood sampling points. These data originate in a study of OX40 agonist ivuxolimab in advanced cancers. Study information: Every 2 weeks, patients got intravenous ivuxolimab at one of six dose levels (0.01-10 mg/kg). With a range of roughly 20 to 80, age averaged approximately 54 years, and 75% to 90% were male. Study observations and caveats: CD8+ T cells were the subset that, on average, had more expanded clones than CD4+.

Germline trimming cut 5 bases from V and 6 bases from J; bases unmatched to any gene: 9. The germline V gene has CDR1 SGHTA and CDR2 FQGNSA. The CDR3 consists of 15 residues. Here immunoSEQ multiplex PCR was the method, and the copy in TCRdb shows in-frame clones only, minus some. The sample consists of about 62,000 clones, roughly 84% of them appearing once. The specimen comprised CD4+ or CD8+ T cells sorted from blood, sampled in a trial of the OX40 agonist ivuxolimab. The receptor was derived from an adult with an advanced solid tumor such as melanoma, head and neck, liver or kidney cancer. The rearrangement joins TRBV7-2 to TRBJ2-1, with 8 bases that match TRBD2. CDR3 sequence (DNA): TGTGCCAGCAGCATTAGCGGGACTAGGTCCAATGAGCAGTTCTTC. Its translation: CASSISGTRSNEQFF.